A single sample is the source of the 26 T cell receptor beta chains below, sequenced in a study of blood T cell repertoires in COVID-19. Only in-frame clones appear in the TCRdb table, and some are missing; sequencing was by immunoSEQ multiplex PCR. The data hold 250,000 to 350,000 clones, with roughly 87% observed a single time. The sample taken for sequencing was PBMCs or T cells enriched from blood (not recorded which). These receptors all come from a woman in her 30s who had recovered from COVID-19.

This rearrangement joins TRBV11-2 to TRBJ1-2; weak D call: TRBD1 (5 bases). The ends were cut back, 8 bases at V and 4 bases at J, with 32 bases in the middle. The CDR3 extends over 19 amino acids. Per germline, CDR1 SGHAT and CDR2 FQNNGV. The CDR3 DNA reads TGTGCCAGCCCCCCGAGGAGGGCAGGACACATCTTTAGGGGCTATGGCTACACCTTC. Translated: CASPPRRAGHIFRGYGYTF.

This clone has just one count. The CDR3 DNA is TGTGCCAGCAGGGGGGGAACTTTGAACACTGAAGCTTTCTTT. It yields the protein CASRGGTLNTEAFF. The chain combines TRBV2 with TRBJ1-1; tentative D call: TRBD1 (5 bases). Trimming took off 6 bases at V and 0 bases at J, with 11 bases between the two ends. Germline CDR1 SNHLY, CDR2 FYNNEI. The CDR3 covers 14 residues.

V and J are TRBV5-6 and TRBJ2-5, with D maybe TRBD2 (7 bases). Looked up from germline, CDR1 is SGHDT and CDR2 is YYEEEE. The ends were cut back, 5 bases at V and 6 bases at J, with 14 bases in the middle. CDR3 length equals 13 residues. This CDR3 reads CASSQGRGQTQYF. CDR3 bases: TGTGCCAGCAGTCAGGGGAGGGGTCAGACCCAGTACTTC.

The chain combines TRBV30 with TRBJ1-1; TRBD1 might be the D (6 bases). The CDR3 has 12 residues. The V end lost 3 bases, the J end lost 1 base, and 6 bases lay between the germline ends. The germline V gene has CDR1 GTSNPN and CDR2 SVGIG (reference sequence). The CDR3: CAWRGQNTEAFF. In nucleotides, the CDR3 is TGTGCCTGGAGGGGACAGAACACTGAAGCTTTCTTT.

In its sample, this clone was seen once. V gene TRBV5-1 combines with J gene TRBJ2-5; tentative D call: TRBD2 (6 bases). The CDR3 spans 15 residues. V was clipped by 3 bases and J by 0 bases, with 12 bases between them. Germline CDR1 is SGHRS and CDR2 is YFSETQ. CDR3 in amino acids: CASSSAGPHQETQYF. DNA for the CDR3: TGCGCCAGCAGCTCCGCGGGACCGCACCAAGAGACCCAGTACTTC.

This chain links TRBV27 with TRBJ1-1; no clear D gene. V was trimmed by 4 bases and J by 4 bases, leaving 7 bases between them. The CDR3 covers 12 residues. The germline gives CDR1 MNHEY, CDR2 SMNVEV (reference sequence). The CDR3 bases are TGTGCCAGCAGTTCCCCGGGCACTGAAGCTTTCTTT. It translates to CASSSPGTEAFF.

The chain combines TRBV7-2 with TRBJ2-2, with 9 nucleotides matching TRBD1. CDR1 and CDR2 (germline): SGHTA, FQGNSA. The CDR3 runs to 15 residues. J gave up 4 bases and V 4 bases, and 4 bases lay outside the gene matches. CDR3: CASSYRGPGTGELFF. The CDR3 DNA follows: TGTGCCAGCAGCTACAGGGGGCCCGGCACCGGGGAGCTGTTTTTT.

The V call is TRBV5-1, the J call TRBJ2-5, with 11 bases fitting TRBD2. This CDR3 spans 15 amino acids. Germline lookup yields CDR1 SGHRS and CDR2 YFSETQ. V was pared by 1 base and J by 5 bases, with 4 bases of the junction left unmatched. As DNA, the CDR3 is TGCGCCAGCAGCTTGATGACTAGCGGGATGGAGACCCAGTACTTC. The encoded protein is CASSLMTSGMETQYF. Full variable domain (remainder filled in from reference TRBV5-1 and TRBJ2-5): KAGVTQTPRYLIKTRGQQVTLSCSPISGHRSVSWYQQTPGQGLQFLFEYFSETQRNKGNFPGRFSGRQFSNSRSEMNVSTLELGDSALYLCASSLMTSGMETQYFGPGTRLLVL.

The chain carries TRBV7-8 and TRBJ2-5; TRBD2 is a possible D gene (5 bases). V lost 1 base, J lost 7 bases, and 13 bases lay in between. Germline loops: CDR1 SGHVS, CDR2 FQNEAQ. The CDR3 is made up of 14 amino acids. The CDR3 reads CASSLGGQKGTQYF. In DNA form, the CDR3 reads TGTGCCAGCAGCTTAGGAGGGCAGAAGGGGACCCAGTACTTC.

The chain's CDR3 is CASSPKLRMNTEAFF. The CDR3 coding sequence is TGCGCCAGCAGCCCAAAGTTGAGGATGAACACTGAAGCTTTCTTT. The chain employs TRBV5-1 and TRBJ1-1; D not certain. Per the germline V gene, CDR1 is SGHRS and CDR2 is YFSETQ. The CDR3 loop spans 15 amino acids. V was shortened by 4 bases and J by 0 bases, with 13 bases between the two germline ends.

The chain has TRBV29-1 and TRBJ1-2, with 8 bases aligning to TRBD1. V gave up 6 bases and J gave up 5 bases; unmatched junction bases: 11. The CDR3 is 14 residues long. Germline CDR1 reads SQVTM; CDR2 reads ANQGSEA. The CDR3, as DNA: TGCAGCGTACGACCGACAGGGGACATATATGGCTACACCTTC. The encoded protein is CSVRPTGDIYGYTF.

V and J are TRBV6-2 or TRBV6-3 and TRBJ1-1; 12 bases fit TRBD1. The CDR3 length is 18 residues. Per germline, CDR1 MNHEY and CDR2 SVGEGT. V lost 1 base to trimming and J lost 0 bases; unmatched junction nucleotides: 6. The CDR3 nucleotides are TGTGCCAGCAGTTACTGGCCGGGACAGGGGGCCGTGAACACTGAAGCTTTCTTT. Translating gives CASSYWPGQGAVNTEAFF.

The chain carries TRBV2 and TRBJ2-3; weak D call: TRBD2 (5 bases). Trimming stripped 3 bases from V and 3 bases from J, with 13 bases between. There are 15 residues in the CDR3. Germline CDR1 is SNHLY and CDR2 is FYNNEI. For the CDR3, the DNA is TGTGCCAGCAGTGACTGGCGGGTAACGACAGATACGCAGTATTTT. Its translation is CASSDWRVTTDTQYF.

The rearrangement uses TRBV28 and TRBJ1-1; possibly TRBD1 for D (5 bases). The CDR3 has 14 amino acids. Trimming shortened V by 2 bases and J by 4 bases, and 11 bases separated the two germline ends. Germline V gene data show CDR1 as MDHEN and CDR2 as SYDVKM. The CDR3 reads CASSLLGGVTEAFF. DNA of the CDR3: TGTGCCAGCAGTTTACTTGGGGGGGTCACTGAAGCTTTCTTT.

The CDR3 sequence is CASSPRTGAKETQYF. The CDR3 DNA is TGTGCCAGCTCACCCCGGACAGGGGCTAAAGAGACCCAGTACTTC. V gene TRBV18 combines with J gene TRBJ2-5; 9 bases map to TRBD1. Germline loops: CDR1 KGHSH, CDR2 LQKENI. The length of the CDR3 is 15 residues. Trimming removed 3 bases from V and 3 bases from J; junction bases left unmatched: 5.

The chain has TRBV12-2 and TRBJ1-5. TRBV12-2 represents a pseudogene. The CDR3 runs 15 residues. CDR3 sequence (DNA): TGTGCAAGTCGCCTCCTTCGGGGGGGCGGTCAGCCCCAGCATTTT. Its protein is CASRLLRGGGQPQHF.

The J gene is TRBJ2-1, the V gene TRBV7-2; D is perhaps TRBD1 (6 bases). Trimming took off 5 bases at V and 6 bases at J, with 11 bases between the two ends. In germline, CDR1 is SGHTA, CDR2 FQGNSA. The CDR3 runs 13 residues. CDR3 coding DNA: TGTGCCAGCAGCCTAGTAGGGGGCAATGAGCAGTTCTTC. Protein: CASSLVGGNEQFF.

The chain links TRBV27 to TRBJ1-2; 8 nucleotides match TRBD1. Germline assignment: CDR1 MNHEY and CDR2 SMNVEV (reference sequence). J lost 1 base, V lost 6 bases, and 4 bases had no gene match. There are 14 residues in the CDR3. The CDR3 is CASRRTGLNYGYTF. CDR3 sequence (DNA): TGTGCCAGCAGAAGGACAGGGCTTAACTATGGCTACACCTTC.

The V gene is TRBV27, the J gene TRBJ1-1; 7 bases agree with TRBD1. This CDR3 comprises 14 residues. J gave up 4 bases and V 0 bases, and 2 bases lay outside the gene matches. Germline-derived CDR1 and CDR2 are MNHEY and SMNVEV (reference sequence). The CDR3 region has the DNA TGTGCCAGCAGTTTATCCGCAGGGGGCACTGAAGCTTTCTTT. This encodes CASSLSAGGTEAFF.

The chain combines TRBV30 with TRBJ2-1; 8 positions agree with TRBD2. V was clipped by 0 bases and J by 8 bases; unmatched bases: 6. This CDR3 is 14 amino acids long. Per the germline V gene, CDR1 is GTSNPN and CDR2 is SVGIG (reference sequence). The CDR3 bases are TGTGCCTGGAGTGTGCAAGCGGGGGTCGATGAGCAGTTCTTC. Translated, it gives CAWSVQAGVDEQFF.

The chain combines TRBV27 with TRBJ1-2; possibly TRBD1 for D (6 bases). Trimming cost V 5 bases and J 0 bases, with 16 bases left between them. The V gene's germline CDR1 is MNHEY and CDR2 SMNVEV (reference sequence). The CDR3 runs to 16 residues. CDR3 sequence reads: CASSISGAKPNYGYTF. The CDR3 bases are TGTGCCAGCAGTATCTCAGGGGCTAAACCTAACTATGGCTACACCTTC.

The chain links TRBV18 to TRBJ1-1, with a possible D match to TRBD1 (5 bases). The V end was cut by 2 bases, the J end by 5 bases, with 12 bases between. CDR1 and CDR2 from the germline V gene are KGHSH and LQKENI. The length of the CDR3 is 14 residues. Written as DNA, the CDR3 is TGTGCCAGCTCACCAGAGACGGGGGGGACTGAAGCTTTCTTT. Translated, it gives CASSPETGGTEAFF.

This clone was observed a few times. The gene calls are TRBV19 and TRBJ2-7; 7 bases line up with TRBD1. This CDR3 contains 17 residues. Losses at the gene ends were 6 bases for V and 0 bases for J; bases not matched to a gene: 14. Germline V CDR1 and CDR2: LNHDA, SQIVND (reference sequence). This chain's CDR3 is CASSLDAGTASSYEQYF. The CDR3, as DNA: TGTGCCAGTAGCTTGGATGCCGGGACAGCGAGCTCCTACGAGCAGTACTTC.

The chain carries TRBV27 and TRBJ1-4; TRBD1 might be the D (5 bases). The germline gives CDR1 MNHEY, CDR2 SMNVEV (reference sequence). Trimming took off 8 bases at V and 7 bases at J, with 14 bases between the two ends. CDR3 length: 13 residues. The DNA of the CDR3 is TGTGCCAGCCACAGCCCCGGGGGTGAAAAACTGTTTTTT. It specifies CASHSPGGEKLFF.

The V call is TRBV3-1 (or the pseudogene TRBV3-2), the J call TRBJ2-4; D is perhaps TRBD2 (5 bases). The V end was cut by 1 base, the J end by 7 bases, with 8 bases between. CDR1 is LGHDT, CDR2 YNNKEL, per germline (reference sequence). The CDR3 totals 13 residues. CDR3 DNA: TGTGCCAGCAGCCAAGGGCCGGGGAACATTCAGTACTTC. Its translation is CASSQGPGNIQYF.

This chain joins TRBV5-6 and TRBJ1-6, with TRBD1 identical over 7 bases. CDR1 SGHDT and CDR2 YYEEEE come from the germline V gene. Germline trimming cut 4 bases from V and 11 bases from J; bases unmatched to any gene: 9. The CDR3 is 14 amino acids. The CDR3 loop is CASSRDRGNPPLHF. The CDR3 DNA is TGTGCCAGCAGCCGGGACAGAGGAAATCCACCCCTCCACTTT.